Each of the 11 T cell receptor beta chains below was sequenced from the same sample in a study of early stage breast cancer tumors. Some clones are missing from TCRdb's copy, which holds only in-frame ones; the method was immunoSEQ multiplex PCR. The sample yields over 11,000 clones, roughly three quarters seen once. The specimen was normal breast tissue next to the tumor. The receptors were sampled from a person between 50 and 60 years old with breast cancer.

The chain links TRBV4-2 to TRBJ2-3, with 8 bases identical to TRBD2. Germline CDR1 and CDR2: LGHNA and YNFKEQ. J was trimmed by 1 base and V by 1 base; bases with no gene match: 7. The CDR3 runs to 17 residues. DNA for the CDR3: TGTGCCAGCAGCCAAGTCTCCACTAGCGGTCGCACAGATACGCAGTATTTT. Translated, it gives CASSQVSTSGRTDTQYF.

The chain employs TRBV7-2 and TRBJ2-1; the match to TRBD2 covers 9 bases. Trimming at V came to 3 bases and at J to 7 bases, leaving 10 bases not matched to a gene. Germline V gene lookup returns CDR1 SGHTA and CDR2 FQGNSA. The CDR3 has 16 amino acids. Here the CDR3 DNA reads TGTGCCAGCAGCTTTTTTGCGGGAGGGAATAGGAATGAGCAGTTCTTC. Its protein product is CASSFFAGGNRNEQFF. The variable domain in full, with the rest retrieved from reference TRBV7-2 and TRBJ2-1, is GAGVSQSPSNKVTEKGKDVELRCDPISGHTALYWYRQSLGQGLEFLIYFQGNSAPDKSGLPSDRFSAERTGGSVSTLTIQRTQQEDSAVYLCASSFFAGGNRNEQFFGPGTRLTVL.

This clone was counted between two and nine times. The chain recombines TRBV5-6 with TRBJ2-1; D perhaps matches TRBD2 (6 bases). The length of the CDR3 is 15 residues. Trimming took 0 bases from V and 4 from J, leaving 11 bases between them. The germline V gene has CDR1 SGHDT and CDR2 YYEEEE. The CDR3 DNA follows: TGTGCCAGCAGCTTGGTTCCCAGCGGGTACAATGAGCAGTTCTTC. Its protein is CASSLVPSGYNEQFF. Based on the CDR3 plus reference TRBV5-6 and TRBJ2-1, the full variable domain is DAGVTQSPTHLIKTRGQQVTLRCSPKSGHDTVSWYQQALGQGPQFIFQYYEEEERQRGNFPDRFSGHQFPNYSSELNVNALLLGDSALYLCASSLVPSGYNEQFFGPGTRLTVL.

The V gene is TRBV19, the J gene TRBJ1-3; weak D call: TRBD1 (6 bases). In germline, CDR1 is LNHDA, CDR2 SQIVND (reference sequence). The CDR3 is made up of 15 amino acids. The V gene lost 4 bases and the J gene lost 7 bases, with 17 bases spanning the gap. CDR3 nucleotide sequence: TGTGCCAGTAGTAGGGGGACATGGGACTTGAACACCATATATTTT. This translates into CASSRGTWDLNTIYF. The complete variable domain, with remaining parts taken from reference TRBV19 and TRBJ1-3, reads DGGITQSPKYLFRKEGQNVTLSCEQNLNHDAMYWYRQDPGQGLRLIYYSQIVNDFQKGDIAEGYSVSREKKESFPLTVTSAQKNPTAFYLCASSRGTWDLNTIYFGEGSWLTVV.

This clone was detected a few times. This chain uses TRBV5-1 with TRBJ1-6, with D maybe TRBD1 (5 bases). The CDR3 covers 15 residues. Germline V gene lookup returns CDR1 SGHRS and CDR2 YFSETQ. The V and J ends lost 4 bases and 7 bases respectively, with 15 bases between them. The CDR3 nucleotides are TGCGCCAGCAGCACCGCGGGGGTCGACAATTCACCCCTCCACTTT. Translating it yields CASSTAGVDNSPLHF.

V gene TRBV5-8 combines with J gene TRBJ2-5, with D possibly being TRBD1 or TRBD2 (5 bases each). The V gene's germline CDR1 is SGHTS and CDR2 YDEGEE. Trimming shortened V by 4 bases and J by 2 bases, and 12 bases separated the two germline ends. The CDR3 extends over 14 amino acids. The CDR3 protein is CASSPRDGQETQYF. The CDR3 nucleotides read TGTGCCAGCAGCCCCCGGGACGGACAAGAGACCCAGTACTTC.

V usage is TRBV15 and J usage is TRBJ2-3, with 7 bases aligning to TRBD2. V dropped 8 bases and J dropped 5; count of bases not matched to a gene: 7. Germline V CDR1 and CDR2: LNHNV, YYDKDF (reference sequence). This CDR3 spans 13 amino acids. CDR3 residues: CATGLADQDTQYF. As DNA, the CDR3 is TGTGCCACCGGCCTAGCGGACCAAGATACGCAGTATTTT.

The chain links TRBV11-1 to TRBJ2-1; 11 positions agree with TRBD2. J was trimmed by 4 bases and V by 5 bases; bases with no gene match: 10. This CDR3 region has 17 residues. Per germline, CDR1 SGHAT and CDR2 FQDESV (reference sequence). The CDR3 DNA reads as TGTGCCAGCAGCCAGTCCGGGACTAGCGGTAATTACAATGAGCAGTTCTTC. Amino acids: CASSQSGTSGNYNEQFF.

V and J are TRBV18 and TRBJ2-3; D gene unclear. Germline loops: CDR1 KGHSH, CDR2 LQKENI. The CDR3 runs to 15 residues. V dropped 1 base and J dropped 0 bases, with 8 bases sitting between them. The DNA of the CDR3 is TGTGCCAGCTCACCACGGCGAGCTAGCACAGATACGCAGTATTTT. Translation: CASSPRRASTDTQYF. Full variable domain (missing parts from reference TRBV18 and TRBJ2-3): NAGVMQNPRHLVRRRGQEARLRCSPMKGHSHVYWYRQLPEEGLKFMVYLQKENIIDESGMPKERFSAEFPKEGPSILRIQQVVRGDSAAYFCASSPRRASTDTQYFGPGTRLTVL.

V and J are TRBV11-2 and TRBJ2-5, with TRBD2 identical over 10 bases. Looked up from germline, CDR1 is SGHAT and CDR2 is FQNNGV. Trimming cost V 7 bases and J 4 bases; bases outside gene matches: 6. This CDR3 has 14 residues. This chain's CDR3 is CASMSLAGGETQYF. DNA for the CDR3: TGTGCCAGCATGTCATTAGCGGGAGGAGAGACCCAGTACTTC.

This clone was counted a single time. The gene calls are TRBV5-1 and TRBJ2-3; 8 nucleotides match TRBD2. The germline CDR1 and CDR2 sequences are SGHRS and YFSETQ. This CDR3 comprises 14 residues. The junction had 2 bases not matched to a gene; V was cut back by 1 base and J by 4 bases. CDR3 DNA sequence: TGCGCCAGCAGCTTGTTTAGCGGGGCAGATACGCAGTATTTT. Protein product: CASSLFSGADTQYF.